Following are 27 T cell receptor beta chains from one sample sequenced in a study of blood T cell repertoires in COVID-19. Assay: immunoSEQ multiplex PCR; the TCRdb copy retains only in-frame clones and omits some. The table has some 310,000 clones, around 86% seen once; the top ten hold 1%. The sample taken for sequencing was peripheral blood. These receptors all come from a man aged 50-60 years with active or convalescent COVID-19.

V gene TRBV6-5 combines with J gene TRBJ2-4; 8 bases align to TRBD1. Germline loops: CDR1 MNHEY, CDR2 SVGAGI. The V segment lost 0 bases and the J segment 4 bases; nucleotides outside the gene matches: 5. The CDR3 runs to 16 residues. CDR3 residues: CASSYSDRATKNIQYF. CDR3 DNA: TGTGCCAGCAGTTACTCGGACAGGGCAACGAAAAACATTCAGTACTTC.

The CDR3: CASSQDRGYRGRTGELFF. The CDR3 nucleotides read TGCGCCAGCAGCCAAGATAGGGGGTACAGGGGGAGGACCGGGGAGCTGTTTTTT. The chain combines TRBV4-1 with TRBJ2-2; 8 bases fit TRBD1. The germline V gene has CDR1 MGHRA and CDR2 YSYEKL. This CDR3 comprises 18 residues. J was trimmed by 5 bases and V by 0 bases; bases with no gene match: 11.

The chain recombines TRBV28 with TRBJ1-6, with D hard to call. The V end lost 2 bases, the J end lost 1 base, and 9 bases lay between the germline ends. Germline V gives CDR1 MDHEN, CDR2 SYDVKM. The CDR3 loop spans 16 amino acids. Here the CDR3 DNA reads TGTGCCAGCAGTTTACCCCGAGGATCCTATAATTCACCCCTCCACTTT. Residues: CASSLPRGSYNSPLHF.

The chain is built from TRBV7-3 and TRBJ1-6; 10 bases align to TRBD1. Germline values: CDR1 SGHTA, CDR2 FQGTGA. J lost 14 bases, V lost 5 bases, and 6 bases had no gene match. The CDR3 has 13 residues. The CDR3 here is CASSGDRGRALHF. CDR3 nucleotides: TGTGCCAGCAGCGGGGACAGGGGTCGCGCCCTCCACTTT.

The chain uses TRBV28 and TRBJ1-2; D is unclear. The V and J ends lost 5 bases and 4 bases respectively, with 20 bases between them. This CDR3 has 16 amino acids. Germline V lookup: CDR1 MDHEN, CDR2 SYDVKM. CDR3 protein: CASSQPISGVGYGYTF. The CDR3 coding sequence is TGTGCCAGCAGTCAACCCATCTCCGGGGTCGGCTATGGCTACACCTTC.

The chain recombines TRBV19 with TRBJ1-2; 10 nucleotides agree with TRBD1. In germline, CDR1 is LNHDA, CDR2 SQIVND (reference sequence). V shed 5 bases, J shed 7 bases, and the junction held 10 bases outside the gene matches. CDR3 length: 15 amino acids. Written as DNA, the CDR3 is TGTGCCAGTAGTCCAACCCGCGGACAGGGGGTTGGCTACACCTTC. It specifies CASSPTRGQGVGYTF.

The rearrangement links TRBV28 to TRBJ1-2; 9 bases are shared with TRBD1. The V and J ends lost 5 bases and 3 bases, in that order; junction bases with no gene match: 4. The CDR3 consists of 14 residues. Germline CDR1 is MDHEN and CDR2 is SYDVKM. CDR3 amino acids: CASSQGTGYYGYTF. CDR3 nucleotide sequence: TGTGCCAGCAGTCAAGGGACAGGGTACTATGGCTACACCTTC.

The V and J genes are TRBV19 and TRBJ2-6, with TRBD1 matching 9 bases. With 8 bases clipped from V and 4 bases from J, the junction kept 6 bases outside the gene matches. There are 15 residues in the CDR3. Germline V gene data show CDR1 as LNHDA and CDR2 as SQIVND (reference sequence). CDR3: CASGQGTSGANVLTF. The CDR3 coding sequence is TGTGCCAGTGGACAGGGGACGAGCGGGGCCAACGTCCTGACTTTC.

A single count supports this clone. The rearrangement uses TRBV7-7 and TRBJ2-7; 8 bases line up with TRBD2. After removal of 1 base from V and 3 bases from J, the junction contained 14 bases not matched to a gene. This CDR3 spans 18 amino acids. CDR1 and CDR2 from the germline V gene are SSHAT and FNYEAQ (reference sequence). The CDR3 sequence: CASSLDSGEGPRNYEQYF. CDR3 in DNA: TGTGCCAGCAGCTTAGATAGCGGGGAGGGCCCTCGCAACTACGAGCAGTACTTC.

Remarks on this clone: Other DNA sequences in the same sample also yield this CDR3. The J gene is TRBJ1-1, the V gene TRBV7-9; 8 bases agree with TRBD1. The germline gives CDR1 SEHNR, CDR2 FQNEAQ (reference sequence). This CDR3 has 14 residues. V trimming: 5 bases; J trimming: 0 bases; junction bases outside the gene matches: 2. The CDR3 DNA reads TGTGCCAGCAGCCGGGACAGGTTGAACACTGAAGCTTTCTTT. This gives the protein CASSRDRLNTEAFF.

The chain links TRBV2 to TRBJ2-5; D is perhaps TRBD2 (5 bases). V dropped 10 bases and J dropped 5 bases, with 20 bases sitting between them. Germline CDR1 and CDR2: SNHLY and FYNNEI. This CDR3 is 14 amino acids long. Here the CDR3 DNA reads TGTGCCACCGAGGGAGCACTGGCCGGGGAGACCCAGTACTTC. Protein product: CATEGALAGETQYF.

The gene calls are TRBV10-2 and TRBJ2-5; 8 bases map to TRBD1. This CDR3 has 15 amino acids. The germline V gene encodes CDR1 WSHSY and CDR2 SAAADI. The J segment lost 4 bases and the V segment lost 7 bases, leaving 11 bases of the junction unmatched. CDR3 amino acids: CASTKDREASETQYF. The CDR3, as DNA: TGCGCCAGCACCAAGGACAGGGAAGCCTCAGAGACCCAGTACTTC.

The rearrangement joins TRBV6-5 to TRBJ1-1, with D perhaps TRBD1 (5 bases). Germline CDR1 MNHEY, CDR2 SVGAGI. This CDR3 contains 14 residues. V lost 0 bases, J lost 6 bases, and 11 bases lay in between. As DNA, the CDR3 is TGTGCCAGCAGTTACTCGCGGGGAGGGGCTGAAGCTTTCTTT. Translation gives CASSYSRGGAEAFF.

The chain carries TRBV28 and TRBJ2-7; 9 bases are shared with TRBD1. The germline V gene has CDR1 MDHEN and CDR2 SYDVKM. Trimming cost V 0 bases and J 0 bases; bases outside gene matches: 3. The CDR3 has 16 residues. The CDR3 region is CASSLWGQGNSYEQYF. The DNA of the CDR3 is TGTGCCAGCAGTTTATGGGGACAGGGTAACTCCTACGAGCAGTACTTC.

The J gene is TRBJ2-7, the V gene TRBV6-6; TRBD1 aligns across 8 bases. The CDR3 consists of 15 residues. Trimming removed 5 bases from V and 3 bases from J; junction bases left unmatched: 9. The germline CDR1 and CDR2 sequences are MNHNY and SVGAGI (reference sequence). Here the CDR3 reads CASSKAGTGYYEQYF. CDR3 DNA: TGTGCCAGCAGTAAGGCCGGGACAGGTTACTACGAGCAGTACTTC.

This chain joins TRBV28 and TRBJ2-7; TRBD2 aligns across 7 bases. The CDR3 is made up of 13 amino acids. V dropped 11 bases and J dropped 3; count of bases not matched to a gene: 10. CDR1 MDHEN and CDR2 SYDVKM come from the germline V gene. CDR3: CALGAGEGYEQYF. The DNA of the CDR3 is TGTGCCCTAGGTGCGGGAGAGGGCTACGAGCAGTACTTC.

The chain joins TRBV12-3 or TRBV12-4 to TRBJ1-3; D is ambiguous. The CDR3 is made up of 12 amino acids. Between the trimmed V and J ends, which lost 5 bases and 4 bases, there was a span of 6 bases. The CDR3 DNA sequence: TGTGCCAGCAGTGCACAGGGAAACACCATATATTTT. It encodes CASSAQGNTIYF.

CDR3 protein: CASSYRGAHSPLHF. The CDR3, as DNA: TGTGCCAGCAGTTACAGGGGCGCACATTCACCCCTCCACTTT. The rearrangement uses TRBV6-5 and TRBJ1-6; D possibly corresponds to TRBD1 (5 bases). CDR1 and CDR2 (germline): MNHEY, SVGAGI. The CDR3 runs to 14 residues. V was shortened by 2 bases and J by 8 bases, with 10 bases between the two germline ends.

The CDR3, as DNA: TGTGCCAGCAGCCTCCAACGGGTCGGGGAGCTGTTTTTT. Protein: CASSLQRVGELFF. The chain couples TRBV28 to TRBJ2-2, with D uncertain. CDR1 and CDR2 (germline): MDHEN, SYDVKM. Trimming cost V 6 bases and J 7 bases, with 12 bases left between them. CDR3 length equals 13 residues. The full variable domain, its missing parts supplied by reference TRBV28 and TRBJ2-2, is DVKVTQSSRYLVKRTGEKVFLECVQDMDHENMFWYRQDPGLGLRLIYFSYDVKMKEKGDIPEGYSVSREKKERFSLILESASTNQTSMYLCASSLQRVGELFFGEGSRLTVL.

This clone was seen only once. The chain links TRBV5-6 to TRBJ1-5; D may be TRBD1 (5 bases). CDR3 length: 15 residues. Deletions cut 0 bases from V and 5 bases from J, with 12 bases between. The germline V gene has CDR1 SGHDT and CDR2 YYEEEE. The chain's CDR3 is CASSLGRQFDQPQHF. CDR3 DNA sequence: TGTGCCAGCAGCTTGGGGAGACAGTTCGATCAGCCCCAGCATTTT.

The chain uses TRBV24-1 and TRBJ1-1; TRBD1 might be the D (5 bases). The CDR3 consists of 12 residues. The germline gives CDR1 KGHDR, CDR2 SFDVKD. The V end was cut by 2 bases, the J end by 8 bases, with 8 bases between. DNA for the CDR3: TGTGCCACCAGTGATTACGCAGGGGAAGCTTTCTTT. Protein product: CATSDYAGEAFF.

The gene calls are TRBV5-1 and TRBJ2-3, with D perhaps TRBD2 (6 bases). Germline CDR1 reads SGHRS; CDR2 reads YFSETQ. Between the trimmed V and J ends, which lost 4 bases and 2 bases, there was a span of 17 bases. The CDR3 is 16 residues long. The CDR3 here is CASSPVAEMATDTQYF. Here the CDR3 DNA reads TGCGCCAGCAGCCCGGTAGCGGAAATGGCCACAGATACGCAGTATTTT.

This sequence joins TRBV7-9 and TRBJ2-1; 14 nucleotides line up with TRBD2. Trimming cost V 2 bases and J 4 bases; bases outside gene matches: 7. Germline V gene lookup returns CDR1 SEHNR and CDR2 FQNEAQ (reference sequence). CDR3 length: 18 residues. The CDR3 DNA follows: TGTGCCAGCAGCTTACCCCCTCGACTAGCGGGGGGGTACAATGAGCAGTTCTTC. It codes for CASSLPPRLAGGYNEQFF.

This rearrangement joins TRBV5-4 to TRBJ2-6; no definite D call. Germline V CDR1 and CDR2: SGHNT, YYREEE (reference sequence). Trimming took 4 bases from V and 1 from J, leaving 6 bases between them. This CDR3 comprises 14 residues. CDR3 DNA sequence: TGTGCCAGCAGCCCAGATTCTGGGGCCAACGTCCTGACTTTC. Its protein product is CASSPDSGANVLTF.

This chain connects TRBV19 to TRBJ1-2; D remains ambiguous. The CDR3 totals 14 residues. Trimming took 6 bases from V and 6 from J, leaving 17 bases between them. CDR1 is LNHDA and CDR2 is SQIVND in the germline V gene (reference sequence). The CDR3 DNA reads as TGTGCCAGTAGCCGAACTGAACTCTTTCATGGCTACACCTTC. It codes for CASSRTELFHGYTF.

The J gene is TRBJ1-5, the V gene TRBV21-1; TRBD1 reflects the table's D call only, with no check against the DNA. TRBV21-1 constitutes a pseudogene. This CDR3 region has 15 residues. In DNA form, the CDR3 reads TGTGCCAGCGGTGGGCCGGGACATGTTACTTTGCCCCAGCATTTT. This sequence encodes CASGGPGHVTLPQHF.

This chain uses TRBV2 with TRBJ2-1, with 8 bases identical to TRBD1. The V and J ends lost 0 bases and 2 bases, in that order; junction bases with no gene match: 3. This CDR3 is built from 16 residues. Germline CDR1 is SNHLY and CDR2 is FYNNEI. The CDR3 region has the DNA TGTGCCAGCAGTGAAGCGACAGGGGCGGCCTACAATGAGCAGTTCTTC. It yields the protein CASSEATGAAYNEQFF.